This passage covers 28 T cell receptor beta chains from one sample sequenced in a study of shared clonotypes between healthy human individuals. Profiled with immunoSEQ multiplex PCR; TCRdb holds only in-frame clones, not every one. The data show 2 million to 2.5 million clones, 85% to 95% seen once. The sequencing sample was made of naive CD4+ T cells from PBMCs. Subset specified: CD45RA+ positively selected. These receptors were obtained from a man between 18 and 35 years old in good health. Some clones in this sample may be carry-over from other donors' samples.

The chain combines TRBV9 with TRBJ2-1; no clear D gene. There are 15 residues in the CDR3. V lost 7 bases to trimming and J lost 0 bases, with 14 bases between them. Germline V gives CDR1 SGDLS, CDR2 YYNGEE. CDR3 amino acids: CASSHSRRSYNEQFF. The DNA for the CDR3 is TGTGCCAGCTCCCACAGCCGGCGCTCCTACAATGAGCAGTTCTTC.

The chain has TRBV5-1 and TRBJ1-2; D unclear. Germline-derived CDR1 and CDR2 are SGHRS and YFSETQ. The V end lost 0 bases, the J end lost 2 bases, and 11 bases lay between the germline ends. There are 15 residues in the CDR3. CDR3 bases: TGCGCCAGCAGCTTGGAGGCAGCCCTAAACTATGGCTACACCTTC. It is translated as CASSLEAALNYGYTF.

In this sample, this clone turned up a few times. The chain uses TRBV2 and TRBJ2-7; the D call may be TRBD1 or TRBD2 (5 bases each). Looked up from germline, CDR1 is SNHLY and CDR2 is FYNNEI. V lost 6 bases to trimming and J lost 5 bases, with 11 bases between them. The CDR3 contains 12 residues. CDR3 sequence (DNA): TGTGCCAGCAGGAGTAGAGGGGACGAGCAGTACTTC. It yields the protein CASRSRGDEQYF.

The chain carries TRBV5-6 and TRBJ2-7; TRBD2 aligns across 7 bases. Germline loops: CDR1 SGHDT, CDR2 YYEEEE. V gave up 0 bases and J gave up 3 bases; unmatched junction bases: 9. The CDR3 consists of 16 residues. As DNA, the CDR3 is TGTGCCAGCAGCTTGGTTGGGTCGGGAGGATACTACGAGCAGTACTTC. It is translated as CASSLVGSGGYYEQYF. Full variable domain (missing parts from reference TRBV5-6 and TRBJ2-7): DAGVTQSPTHLIKTRGQQVTLRCSPKSGHDTVSWYQQALGQGPQFIFQYYEEEERQRGNFPDRFSGHQFPNYSSELNVNALLLGDSALYLCASSLVGSGGYYEQYFGPGTRLTVT.

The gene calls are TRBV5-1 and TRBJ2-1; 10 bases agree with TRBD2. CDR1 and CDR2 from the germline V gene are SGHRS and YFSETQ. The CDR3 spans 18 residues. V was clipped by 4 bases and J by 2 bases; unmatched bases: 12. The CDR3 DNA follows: TGCGCCAGCAGCCCCAGCCTAGCGGGGGCGTCTACCTACAATGAGCAGTTCTTC. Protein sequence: CASSPSLAGASTYNEQFF.

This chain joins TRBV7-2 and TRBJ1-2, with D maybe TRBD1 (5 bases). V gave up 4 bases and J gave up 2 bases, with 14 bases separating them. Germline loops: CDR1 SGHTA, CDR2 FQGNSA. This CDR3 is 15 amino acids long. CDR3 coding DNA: TGTGCCAGCAGCTACCGGGCAGGGCTCAACTATGGCTACACCTTC. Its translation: CASSYRAGLNYGYTF.

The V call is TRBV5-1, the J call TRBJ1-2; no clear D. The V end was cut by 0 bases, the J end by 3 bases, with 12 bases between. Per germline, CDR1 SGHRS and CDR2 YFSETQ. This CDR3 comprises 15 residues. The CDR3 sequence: CASSLEQPGDYGYTF. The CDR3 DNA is TGCGCCAGCAGCTTGGAACAGCCAGGCGACTATGGCTACACCTTC.

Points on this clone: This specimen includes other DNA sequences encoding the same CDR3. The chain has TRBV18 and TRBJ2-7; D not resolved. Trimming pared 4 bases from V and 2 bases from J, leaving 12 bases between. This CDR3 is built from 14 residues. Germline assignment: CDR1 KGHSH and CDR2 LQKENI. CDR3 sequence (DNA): TGTGCCAGCTCACTCGCTCAGACGGCCTACGAGCAGTACTTC. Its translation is CASSLAQTAYEQYF.

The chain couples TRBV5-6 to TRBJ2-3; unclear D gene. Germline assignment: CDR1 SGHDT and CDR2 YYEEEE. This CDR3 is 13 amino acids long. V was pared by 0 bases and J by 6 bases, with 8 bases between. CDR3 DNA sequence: TGTGCCAGCAGCTTGGTTTACAGCGATACGCAGTATTTT. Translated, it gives CASSLVYSDTQYF.

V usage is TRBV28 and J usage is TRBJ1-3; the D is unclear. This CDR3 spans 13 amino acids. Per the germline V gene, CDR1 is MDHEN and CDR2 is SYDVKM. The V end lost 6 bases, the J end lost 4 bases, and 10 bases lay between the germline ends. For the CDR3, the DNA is TGTGCCAGCAGGGGCACGGGAGGAAACACCATATATTTT. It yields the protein CASRGTGGNTIYF.

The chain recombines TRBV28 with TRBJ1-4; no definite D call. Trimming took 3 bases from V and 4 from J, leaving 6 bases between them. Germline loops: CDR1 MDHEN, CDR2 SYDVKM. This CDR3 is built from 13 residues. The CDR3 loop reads CASSLPGNEKLFF. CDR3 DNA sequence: TGTGCCAGCAGTTTGCCCGGTAATGAAAAACTGTTTTTT.

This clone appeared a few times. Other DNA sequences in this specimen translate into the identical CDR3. The CDR3 coding sequence is TGCGCCAGCAGCTTGGCTAGCAATCAGCCCCAGCATTTT. Protein sequence: CASSLASNQPQHF. J is TRBJ1-5 and V is TRBV5-1; no reliable D call. Trimming took off 0 bases at V and 0 bases at J, with 1 base between the two ends. Looked up from germline, CDR1 is SGHRS and CDR2 is YFSETQ. This CDR3 has 13 residues.

CDR3 in amino acids: CASSPLAGSGLLTF. Here the CDR3 DNA reads TGTGCCAGCTCACCACTCGCCGGGAGTGGCCTCCTGACTTTC. The chain recombines TRBV18 with TRBJ2-6; TRBD2 might be the D (6 bases). Germline CDR1 is KGHSH and CDR2 is LQKENI. Trimming cost V 1 base and J 14 bases, with 15 bases left between them. The CDR3 has 14 residues.

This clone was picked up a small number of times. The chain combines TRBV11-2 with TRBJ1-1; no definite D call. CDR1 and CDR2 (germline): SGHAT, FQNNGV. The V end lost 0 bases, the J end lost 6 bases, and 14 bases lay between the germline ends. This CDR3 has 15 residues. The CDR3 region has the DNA TGTGCCAGCAGCTTAGATCCGGGCAGGATGGCTGAAGCTTTCTTT. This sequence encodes CASSLDPGRMAEAFF.

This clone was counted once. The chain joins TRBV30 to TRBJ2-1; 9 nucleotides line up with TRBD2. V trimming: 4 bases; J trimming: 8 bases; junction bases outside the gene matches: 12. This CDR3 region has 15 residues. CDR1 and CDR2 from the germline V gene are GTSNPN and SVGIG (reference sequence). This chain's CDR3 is CAWKGFGGRAHEQFF. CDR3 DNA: TGTGCCTGGAAAGGATTTGGCGGGAGGGCACATGAGCAGTTCTTC.

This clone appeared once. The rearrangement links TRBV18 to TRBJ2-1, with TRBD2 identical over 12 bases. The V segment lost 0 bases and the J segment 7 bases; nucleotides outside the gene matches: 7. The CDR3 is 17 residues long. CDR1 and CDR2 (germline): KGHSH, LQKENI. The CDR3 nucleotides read TGTGCCAGCTCACCACCCACTAGCGGGAGGCAGTCGAATGAGCAGTTCTTC. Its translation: CASSPPTSGRQSNEQFF.

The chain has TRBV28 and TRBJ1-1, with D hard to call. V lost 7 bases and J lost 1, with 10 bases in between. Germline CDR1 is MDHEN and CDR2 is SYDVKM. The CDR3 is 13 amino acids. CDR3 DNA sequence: TGTGCCAGCAAGGCAGACGAGAACACTGAAGCTTTCTTT. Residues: CASKADENTEAFF.

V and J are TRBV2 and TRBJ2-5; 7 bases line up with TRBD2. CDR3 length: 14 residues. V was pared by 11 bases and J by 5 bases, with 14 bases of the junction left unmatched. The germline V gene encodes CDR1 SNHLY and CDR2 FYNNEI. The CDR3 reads CAATRAGVAETQYF. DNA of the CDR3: TGTGCCGCTACGCGTGCGGGAGTGGCTGAGACCCAGTACTTC.

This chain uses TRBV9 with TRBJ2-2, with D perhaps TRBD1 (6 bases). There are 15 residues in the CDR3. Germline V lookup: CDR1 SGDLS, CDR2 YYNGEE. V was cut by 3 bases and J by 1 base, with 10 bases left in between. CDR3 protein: CASSARQVNTGELFF. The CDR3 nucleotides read TGTGCCAGCAGCGCCCGACAGGTGAACACCGGGGAGCTGTTTTTT.

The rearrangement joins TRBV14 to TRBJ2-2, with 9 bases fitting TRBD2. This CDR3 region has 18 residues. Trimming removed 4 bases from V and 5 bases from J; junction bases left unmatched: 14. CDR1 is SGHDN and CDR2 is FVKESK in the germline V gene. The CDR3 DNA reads TGTGCCAGCAGCCCCCTCCTAGCGGGATTCCGAGGTACCGGGGAGCTGTTTTTT. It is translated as CASSPLLAGFRGTGELFF.

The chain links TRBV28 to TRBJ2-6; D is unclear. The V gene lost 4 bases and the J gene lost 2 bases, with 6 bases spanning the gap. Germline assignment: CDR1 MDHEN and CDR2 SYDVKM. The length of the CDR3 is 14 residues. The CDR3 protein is CASSSPTGANVLTF. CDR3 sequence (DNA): TGTGCCAGCAGTTCTCCCACTGGGGCCAACGTCCTGACTTTC.

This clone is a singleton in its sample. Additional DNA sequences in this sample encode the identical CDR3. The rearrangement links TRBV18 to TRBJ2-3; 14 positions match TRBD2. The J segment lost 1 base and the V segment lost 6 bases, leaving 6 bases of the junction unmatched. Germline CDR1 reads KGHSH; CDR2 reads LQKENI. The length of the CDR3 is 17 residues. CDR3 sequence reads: CASSSGTSGSGTDTQYF. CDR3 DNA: TGTGCCAGCTCCTCGGGGACTAGCGGGAGTGGCACAGATACGCAGTATTTT.

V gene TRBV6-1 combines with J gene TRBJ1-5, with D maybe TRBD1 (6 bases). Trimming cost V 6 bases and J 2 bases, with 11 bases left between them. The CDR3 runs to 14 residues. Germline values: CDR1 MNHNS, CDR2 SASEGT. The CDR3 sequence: CASRGSGGNQPQHF. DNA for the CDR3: TGTGCCAGCAGGGGGTCAGGGGGCAATCAGCCCCAGCATTTT.

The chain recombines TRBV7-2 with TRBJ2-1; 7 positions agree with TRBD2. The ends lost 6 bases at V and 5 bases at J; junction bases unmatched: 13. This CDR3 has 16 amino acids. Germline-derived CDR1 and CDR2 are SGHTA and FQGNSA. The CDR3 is CASSDILAELHNEQFF. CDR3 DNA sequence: TGTGCCAGCAGTGACATTCTAGCGGAGCTTCACAATGAGCAGTTCTTC.

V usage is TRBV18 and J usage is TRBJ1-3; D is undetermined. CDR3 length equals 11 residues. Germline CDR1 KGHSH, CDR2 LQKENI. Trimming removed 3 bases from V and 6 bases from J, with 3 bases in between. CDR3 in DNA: TGTGCCAGCTCACCCCAAAACACCATATATTTT. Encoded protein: CASSPQNTIYF.

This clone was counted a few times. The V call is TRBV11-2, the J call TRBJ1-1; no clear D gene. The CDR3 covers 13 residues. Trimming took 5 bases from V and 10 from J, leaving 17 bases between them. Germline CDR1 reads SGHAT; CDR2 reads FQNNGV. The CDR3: CASSPGPSGGAFF. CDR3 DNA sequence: TGTGCCAGCAGCCCCGGGCCCAGCGGAGGAGCTTTCTTT.

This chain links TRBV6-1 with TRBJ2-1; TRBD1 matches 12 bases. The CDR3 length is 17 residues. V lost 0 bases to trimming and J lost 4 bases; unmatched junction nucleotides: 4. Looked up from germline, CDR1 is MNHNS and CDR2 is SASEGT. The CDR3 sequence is CASSEAGGQGAYNEQFF. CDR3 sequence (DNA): TGTGCCAGCAGTGAAGCAGGGGGACAGGGGGCATACAATGAGCAGTTCTTC.

This CDR3 reads CASSKVRDRVTDTQYF. CDR3 DNA: TGTGCCAGCAGCAAAGTTAGGGACAGGGTCACAGATACGCAGTATTTT. V and J are TRBV21-1 and TRBJ2-3; the listed D gene, TRBD1, was not tested against the DNA. TRBV21-1 is annotated as a pseudogene. The CDR3 is made up of 16 amino acids.